The clone carrying this T cell receptor (beta chain) was seen a handful of times. Assay used: immunoSEQ multiplex PCR; TCRdb lists only in-frame clones, some missing. The sample records roughly 14,000 clones, 25% to 30% being singletons. This sample is part of a study of graft-versus-host responses after intestinal transplantation. The CDR3 is made up of 15 amino acids. V lost 1 base and J lost 0; bases outside the gene matches: 2. CDR1 MNHEY and CDR2 SMNVEV come from the germline V gene (reference sequence). The reaction was completed, and proliferating CFSE-low CD3+CD4+ and CD3+CD8+ responders were then sorted.

The chain links TRBV27 to TRBJ2-7, with 8 bases identical to TRBD1. Sequences were derived from alloreactive CD4+ T cells from a mixed lymphocyte reaction culture, sampled before intestinal transplant. Indicated subset: CFSE-low proliferating T cells sorted from roughly 6-day pre-transplant mixed lymphocyte reaction (GvH or HvG direction). The clonotype comes from a human patient who received an intestinal transplant. The CDR3 here is CASSLYRGSSYEQYF. In nucleotides, the CDR3 is TGTGCCAGCAGTTTATACAGGGGGAGCTCCTACGAGCAGTACTTC.